Following are 27 T cell receptor beta chains from one sample sequenced in a study of shared clonotypes between healthy human individuals. Profiling relied on immunoSEQ multiplex PCR, and the TCRdb table lists in-frame clones only, not all of them. In the table there are approximately 2,000,000 clones, 92% of which are singletons. Input material: naive CD4+ T cells from PBMCs. Regarding subset: CD45RA+ positively selected. These receptors were collected from a man aged 18 to 30 in good health. Some clones in this sample may be carry-over from other donors' samples.

V usage is TRBV28 and J usage is TRBJ2-4, with no clear D. V gave up 8 bases and J gave up 0 bases, with 11 bases separating them. The CDR3 spans 14 residues. CDR1 is MDHEN and CDR2 is SYDVKM in the germline V gene. The CDR3 DNA reads as TGTGCCAGCCCCTCGACGGTAGCCAAAAACATTCAGTACTTC. Protein sequence: CASPSTVAKNIQYF.

Details on this clone: This specimen includes other DNA sequences encoding the same CDR3. The chain joins TRBV5-1 to TRBJ2-5, with D possibly matching TRBD1 (6 bases). CDR1 is SGHRS and CDR2 is YFSETQ in the germline V gene. The CDR3 loop spans 13 amino acids. Trimming pared 3 bases from V and 5 bases from J, leaving 11 bases between. The chain's CDR3 is CASSSRGLETQYF. For the CDR3, the DNA is TGCGCCAGCAGCTCCAGGGGTTTGGAGACCCAGTACTTC.

The chain has TRBV10-3 and TRBJ2-1; 9 positions agree with TRBD2. Germline V gives CDR1 ENHRY, CDR2 SYGVKD. The V gene end was trimmed by 2 bases and the J gene end by 11 bases; junction bases not matched to a gene: 4. This CDR3 spans 13 amino acids. The DNA for the CDR3 is TGTGCCATCAGTGAGGAGCGGGAGGCCAAGCAGTTCTTC. This translates into CAISEEREAKQFF.

On this clone: The same CDR3 can be traced to other DNA sequences in this sample. This chain connects TRBV18 to TRBJ2-5; D unclear. Germline lookup yields CDR1 KGHSH and CDR2 LQKENI. The V and J ends lost 1 base and 5 bases respectively, with 5 bases between them. The CDR3 extends over 12 amino acids. CDR3 DNA: TGTGCCAGCTCACCACGTTTGGAGACCCAGTACTTC. It is translated as CASSPRLETQYF.

Note on this clone: In the same sample, other DNA sequences code for this CDR3. The V call is TRBV27, the J call TRBJ1-4; 9 bases match TRBD1. V trimming: 7 bases; J trimming: 7 bases; junction bases outside the gene matches: 4. This CDR3 spans 13 amino acids. The germline CDR1 and CDR2 sequences are MNHEY and SMNVEV (reference sequence). CDR3 in amino acids: CASTRQGGEKLFF. DNA for the CDR3: TGTGCCAGCACCAGACAGGGGGGTGAAAAACTGTTTTTT.

This rearrangement joins TRBV19 to TRBJ1-2, with a tentative D call TRBD1 (5 bases). The ends were cut back, 10 bases at V and 4 bases at J, with 16 bases in the middle. Germline-derived CDR1 and CDR2 are LNHDA and SQIVND (reference sequence). This CDR3 contains 13 residues. Here the CDR3 DNA reads TGTGCCACATCCGGAGGGGTCGTCTATGGCTACACCTTC. This gives the protein CATSGGVVYGYTF.

The CDR3 loop is CAIRHAGTGNTEAFF. DNA of the CDR3: TGTGCCATCAGACACGCCGGGACAGGAAACACTGAAGCTTTCTTT. The chain couples TRBV10-3 to TRBJ1-1; 8 bases fit TRBD1. Germline V gene lookup returns CDR1 ENHRY and CDR2 SYGVKD. This CDR3 comprises 15 residues. V dropped 6 bases and J dropped 2; count of bases not matched to a gene: 8.

This rearrangement joins TRBV2 to TRBJ1-5; perhaps TRBD1 as D (5 bases). This CDR3 contains 13 residues. Germline V lookup: CDR1 SNHLY, CDR2 FYNNEI. Trimming stripped 11 bases from V and 3 bases from J, with 14 bases between. This chain's CDR3 is CAGGMSHNQPQHF. The CDR3 region has the DNA TGTGCCGGGGGGATGTCCCACAATCAGCCCCAGCATTTT.

Concerning this clone: The same CDR3 can be traced to other DNA sequences in this sample. The chain combines TRBV18 with TRBJ2-2; D not certain. Trimming took off 3 bases at V and 0 bases at J, with 8 bases between the two ends. Germline V CDR1 and CDR2: KGHSH, LQKENI. There are 15 residues in the CDR3. DNA for the CDR3: TGTGCCAGCTCACCGAGAACAGCGAACACCGGGGAGCTGTTTTTT. It encodes CASSPRTANTGELFF.

This chain joins TRBV4-3 and TRBJ1-4; no clear D. Deletions cut 4 bases from V and 7 bases from J, with 10 bases between. The CDR3 extends over 13 amino acids. Germline loops: CDR1 LGHNA, CDR2 YSLEER. The CDR3 sequence: CASSPDASEKLFF. CDR3 in DNA: TGCGCCAGCAGCCCGGACGCGTCTGAAAAACTGTTTTTT.

The rearrangement uses TRBV28 and TRBJ2-7, with D possibly TRBD1 on 6 matching bases. The V end lost 6 bases, the J end lost 4 bases, and 19 bases lay between the germline ends. There are 15 residues in the CDR3. Germline V gene data show CDR1 as MDHEN and CDR2 as SYDVKM. The CDR3 loop reads CASSRGGRALYEQYF. The CDR3 DNA reads TGTGCCAGCAGCCGTGGGGGCAGGGCCCTATACGAGCAGTACTTC.

This chain connects TRBV28 to TRBJ2-5; 8 bases are shared with TRBD2. Losses at the gene ends were 1 base for V and 4 bases for J; bases not matched to a gene: 2. Germline V gene lookup returns CDR1 MDHEN and CDR2 SYDVKM. CDR3 length: 14 amino acids. The CDR3 spells CASSLSGGRETQYF. CDR3 bases: TGTGCCAGCAGTTTATCGGGAGGGAGAGAGACCCAGTACTTC.

Regarding this clone: At the DNA level, this CDR3 is encoded by other sequences in the same sample as well. The V and J genes are TRBV5-1 and TRBJ1-1; D unclear. This CDR3 comprises 14 residues. Germline values: CDR1 SGHRS, CDR2 YFSETQ. V was shortened by 0 bases and J by 5 bases, with 11 bases between the two germline ends. CDR3 DNA: TGCGCCAGCAGCTTGGGAGGCCCGGGAACTGAAGCTTTCTTT. Amino acid sequence: CASSLGGPGTEAFF.

About this clone: The sample contains more than one DNA sequence encoding this CDR3. This rearrangement joins TRBV7-3 to TRBJ2-2, with no clear D. CDR3 length: 12 residues. The germline V gene encodes CDR1 SGHTA and CDR2 FQGTGA. Trimming removed 5 bases at V and 3 bases at J, with 4 bases between. CDR3 amino acids: CASSPHTGELFF. The CDR3 bases are TGTGCCAGCAGCCCTCACACCGGGGAGCTGTTTTTT.

The chain recombines TRBV19 with TRBJ2-1, with TRBD1 matching over 12 bases. V was pared by 3 bases and J by 8 bases, with 11 bases of the junction left unmatched. The CDR3 covers 17 residues. Per germline, CDR1 LNHDA and CDR2 SQIVND (reference sequence). This chain's CDR3 is CASSIGAGQGASDEQFF. As DNA, the CDR3 is TGTGCCAGTAGTATCGGGGCGGGACAGGGGGCATCCGATGAGCAGTTCTTC.

In DNA form, the CDR3 reads TGTGCCAGCAGCTCACAAGGGAGTTGGGCCTCTGGGGCCAACGTCCTGACTTTC. Translated: CASSSQGSWASGANVLTF. The chain has TRBV7-3 and TRBJ2-6, with D tentatively TRBD2 (5 bases). V was pared by 4 bases and J by 0 bases, with 16 bases between. CDR1 and CDR2 from the germline V gene are SGHTA and FQGTGA. CDR3 length equals 18 residues. The full variable domain, completed using reference TRBV7-3 and TRBJ2-6, is GAGVSQTPSNKVTEKGKYVELRCDPISGHTALYWYRQSLGQGPEFLIYFQGTGAADDSGLPNDRFFAVRPEGSVSTLKIQRTERGDSAVYLCASSSQGSWASGANVLTFGAGSRLTVL.

The chain couples TRBV11-1 to TRBJ2-7; a possible D gene is TRBD1 (6 bases). Trimming took 4 bases from V and 2 from J, leaving 18 bases between them. The CDR3 loop spans 16 amino acids. The germline V gene encodes CDR1 SGHAT and CDR2 FQDESV (reference sequence). In nucleotides, the CDR3 is TGTGCCAGCAGCTACGGACAGATTGGAACAGCCTACGAGCAGTACTTC. This gives the protein CASSYGQIGTAYEQYF. The full variable domain, rest sourced from reference TRBV11-1 and TRBJ2-7, is EAEVAQSPRYKITEKSQAVAFWCDPISGHATLYWYRQILGQGPELLVQFQDESVVDDSQLPKDRFSAERLKGVDSTLKIQPAELGDSAMYLCASSYGQIGTAYEQYFGPGTRLTVT.

This chain connects TRBV5-5 to TRBJ1-5; D gene uncertain. The CDR3 runs 17 residues. Germline lookup yields CDR1 SGHKS and CDR2 YYEKEE (reference sequence). The ends were cut back, 4 bases at V and 3 bases at J, with 20 bases in the middle. CDR3 protein: CASSQKYDGRLNQPQHF. CDR3 coding DNA: TGTGCCAGCAGCCAAAAATATGACGGAAGACTCAATCAGCCCCAGCATTTT.

As concerns this clone: The same CDR3 arises from other DNA sequences in this sample as well. This rearrangement joins TRBV28 to TRBJ2-7, with D unresolved. Germline CDR1 is MDHEN and CDR2 is SYDVKM. The CDR3 loop spans 13 amino acids. V lost 3 bases and J 0 bases, leaving 6 bases between the germline ends. For the CDR3, the DNA is TGTGCCAGCAGTTTTGGTTCCTCCTACGAGCAGTACTTC. Translating gives CASSFGSSYEQYF. The variable domain in full, with the rest retrieved from reference TRBV28 and TRBJ2-7, is DVKVTQSSRYLVKRTGEKVFLECVQDMDHENMFWYRQDPGLGLRLIYFSYDVKMKEKGDIPEGYSVSREKKERFSLILESASTNQTSMYLCASSFGSSYEQYFGPGTRLTVT.

As concerns this clone: This specimen includes other DNA sequences encoding the same CDR3. The chain combines TRBV18 with TRBJ2-7; D possibly corresponds to TRBD2 (5 bases). The CDR3 contains 13 residues. Trimming removed 0 bases at V and 2 bases at J, with 5 bases between. Germline V gives CDR1 KGHSH, CDR2 LQKENI. CDR3 nucleotide sequence: TGTGCCAGCTCACCACCGGGAGCCTACGAGCAGTACTTC. Protein: CASSPPGAYEQYF.

The chain uses TRBV4-2 and TRBJ2-7; D is unclear. CDR3 size: 15 residues. Trimming removed 3 bases at V and 4 bases at J, with 16 bases between. Germline assignment: CDR1 LGHNA and CDR2 YNFKEQ. The chain's CDR3 is CASSHPGSRRYEQYF. CDR3 DNA: TGTGCCAGCAGCCACCCCGGGTCGAGGCGGTACGAGCAGTACTTC.

This clone appeared a few times. The chain employs TRBV5-4 and TRBJ1-1; the match to TRBD1 covers 9 bases. V lost 3 bases and J lost 2; bases outside the gene matches: 8. This CDR3 is 16 amino acids long. The germline gives CDR1 SGHNT, CDR2 YYREEE (reference sequence). The CDR3 protein is CASSSGTGSGNTEAFF. CDR3 DNA: TGTGCCAGCAGCTCCGGGACAGGGTCGGGAAACACTGAAGCTTTCTTT.

The V gene is TRBV4-2, the J gene TRBJ1-4; 7 bases are shared with TRBD1. CDR3 length equals 16 residues. After removal of 0 bases from V and 7 bases from J, the junction contained 8 bases not matched to a gene. From germline, CDR1 is LGHNA and CDR2 YNFKEQ. The DNA of the CDR3 is TGTGCCAGCAGCCAAGATCTACGACAGGGCGGTGAAAAACTGTTTTTT. This gives the protein CASSQDLRQGGEKLFF.

The J gene is TRBJ1-4, the V gene TRBV5-4; 7 bases are a match to TRBD1. CDR3 length: 17 residues. Unmatched junction bases numbered 11, after V lost 6 bases and J lost 0 bases. CDR1 is SGHNT and CDR2 is YYREEE in the germline V gene (reference sequence). The CDR3: CASTKGGDRATNEKLFF. The CDR3 DNA reads as TGTGCCAGCACCAAGGGGGGAGACAGGGCAACTAATGAAAAACTGTTTTTT.

The gene calls are TRBV4-1 and TRBJ2-2; the D call may be TRBD1 or TRBD2 (7 bases each). Deletions cut 4 bases from V and 3 bases from J, with 21 bases between. This CDR3 has 18 residues. The germline V gene encodes CDR1 MGHRA and CDR2 YSYEKL. CDR3 bases: TGCGCCAGCAGCCGCAAAAGATCGGCAGGGGGGGACACCGGGGAGCTGTTTTTT. Residues: CASSRKRSAGGDTGELFF.

The V gene is TRBV27, the J gene TRBJ2-7; TRBD2 aligns across 8 bases. The CDR3 spans 13 residues. Germline loops: CDR1 MNHEY, CDR2 SMNVEV (reference sequence). The ends lost 1 base at V and 6 bases at J; junction bases unmatched: 2. The DNA of the CDR3 is TGTGCCAGCAGTTTATTCGGGACTAGCGAGCAGTACTTC. This sequence encodes CASSLFGTSEQYF.

As regards this clone: The sample carries other DNA sequences with the same CDR3. The chain employs TRBV29-1 and TRBJ2-5; perhaps TRBD2 as D (6 bases). The V gene's germline CDR1 is SQVTM and CDR2 ANQGSEA. The V gene lost 3 bases and the J gene lost 4 bases, with 9 bases spanning the gap. The CDR3 totals 12 residues. CDR3 in DNA: TGCAGCGTTGATGAGGGAGGAGAGACCCAGTACTTC. Translation: CSVDEGGETQYF.